Here is one T cell receptor beta chain with its context. Individuals drawn from around 25 US areas were roughly 18 to 95 years old. TCRdb's copy holds only in-frame clones and misses some; the assay was immunoSEQ multiplex PCR. The profile shows about 390,000 clones, about 87% of them singletons. The entry originates in a study of blood T cell repertoires in COVID-19. Looked up from germline, CDR1 is LGHNA and CDR2 is YNFKEQ. The CDR3 is made up of 15 amino acids. Losses at the gene ends were 1 base for V and 5 bases for J; bases not matched to a gene: 5. Specimen: PBMCs or T cells enriched from blood (not recorded which). This TCR was sampled from a woman aged 45-65 years who had recovered from COVID-19. The chain employs TRBV4-2 and TRBJ1-5, with TRBD1 matching 7 bases. CDR3 in DNA: TGTGCCAGCAGCCAAGGACAGGGTCTCGATCAGCCCCAGCATTTT. It translates to CASSQGQGLDQPQHF.